The next 15 T cell receptor beta chains were all read from a single sample in a study of cytomegalovirus exposure and HLA in healthy donors. Profiled with immunoSEQ multiplex PCR; TCRdb holds only in-frame clones, not every one. The repertoire consists of over 200,000 clones, with roughly 84% occurring once and the leading ten covering approximately 2%. The source material was PBMCs. These receptors were taken from a woman younger than 30 in good health and CMV-seropositive.

The V call is TRBV2, the J call TRBJ1-3, with TRBD1 matching 7 bases. The J segment lost 3 bases and the V segment lost 4 bases, leaving 15 bases of the junction unmatched. CDR3 length equals 18 residues. The V gene's germline CDR1 is SNHLY and CDR2 FYNNEI. The CDR3 region is CASSGTGSPTVFGNTIYF. The CDR3 DNA follows: TGTGCCAGCAGTGGGACAGGATCCCCGACGGTCTTTGGAAACACCATATATTTT.

This chain connects TRBV28 to TRBJ2-3; D not certain. The CDR3 is 14 amino acids. The V and J ends lost 5 bases and 6 bases respectively, with 15 bases between them. Germline V gene data show CDR1 as MDHEN and CDR2 as SYDVKM. The CDR3 nucleotides read TGTGCCAGCAGTCCGTCCCTCGGGTGGGATACGCAGTATTTT. Amino acid sequence: CASSPSLGWDTQYF.

The CDR3 loop reads CASSSWSRTGAYEQYF. The CDR3 DNA sequence: TGTGCCAGCAGCTCCTGGTCCAGGACAGGAGCCTACGAGCAGTACTTC. This chain connects TRBV5-5 to TRBJ2-7; 7 nucleotides match TRBD1. Germline V gene data show CDR1 as SGHKS and CDR2 as YYEKEE (reference sequence). This CDR3 is built from 16 residues. V was clipped by 3 bases and J by 2 bases; unmatched bases: 11.

V and J are TRBV9 and TRBJ2-1; TRBD2 aligns across 11 bases. The CDR3 length is 16 residues. The ends lost 5 bases at V and 0 bases at J; junction bases unmatched: 4. Per the germline V gene, CDR1 is SGDLS and CDR2 is YYNGEE. CDR3 residues: CASRGLAESSYNEQFF. The CDR3 DNA follows: TGTGCCAGCAGGGGACTAGCGGAGAGCTCCTACAATGAGCAGTTCTTC.

The chain uses TRBV27 and TRBJ2-2; possible D gene TRBD1, 5 bases. CDR3 length: 13 amino acids. Trimming removed 5 bases from V and 6 bases from J, with 10 bases in between. Germline CDR1 and CDR2: MNHEY and SMNVEV (reference sequence). The CDR3: CASSVGVSGELFF. The CDR3 DNA reads as TGTGCCAGCAGTGTAGGGGTCTCCGGGGAGCTGTTTTTT.

This clone was observed a single time. This chain joins TRBV27 and TRBJ2-7, with 10 bases identical to TRBD1. The junction had 3 bases not matched to a gene; V was cut back by 4 bases and J by 0 bases. Germline V lookup: CDR1 MNHEY, CDR2 SMNVEV (reference sequence). The CDR3 length is 15 residues. CDR3 sequence (DNA): TGTGCCAGCAGTTGGGGACAGGGGTCCTCCTACGAGCAGTACTTC. Its translation is CASSWGQGSSYEQYF.

The table lists this clone with a count of one. The chain is built from TRBV28 and TRBJ1-4; 10 bases align to TRBD1. The CDR3 is 14 amino acids. Per the germline V gene, CDR1 is MDHEN and CDR2 is SYDVKM. V was pared by 4 bases and J by 8 bases, with 4 bases of the junction left unmatched. CDR3 bases: TGTGCCAGCAGTTCGGGACAGGGGAGCGAAAAACTGTTTTTT. This codes for CASSSGQGSEKLFF.

The genes are TRBV19 and TRBJ2-1; 9 nucleotides line up with TRBD1. Germline V CDR1 and CDR2: LNHDA, SQIVND (reference sequence). The ends lost 3 bases at V and 3 bases at J; junction bases unmatched: 6. This CDR3 spans 16 amino acids. The CDR3 DNA reads as TGTGCCAGTAGTATGGTCTTGACAGGGGGCTACAATGAGCAGTTCTTC. Its protein is CASSMVLTGGYNEQFF.

In DNA, the CDR3 is TGTGCCACCAGCACTTACGGGGAGACCCAGTACTTC. Residues: CATSTYGETQYF. The chain carries TRBV15 and TRBJ2-5; D call uncertain. Trimming pared 4 bases from V and 5 bases from J, leaving 8 bases between. The CDR3 runs to 12 residues. Germline V lookup: CDR1 LNHNV, CDR2 YYDKDF (reference sequence).

This chain connects TRBV10-3 to TRBJ1-4, with 9 bases lining up with TRBD1. The germline gives CDR1 ENHRY, CDR2 SYGVKD. CDR3 size: 17 residues. V was clipped by 2 bases and J by 8 bases; unmatched bases: 12. CDR3 nucleotides: TGTGCCATCAGTGAGACCCACAGGGGGCGCGGTGAGGAAAAACTGTTTTTT. Translating gives CAISETHRGRGEEKLFF.

V usage is TRBV5-4 and J usage is TRBJ2-7; 12 bases line up with TRBD1. The CDR3 spans 18 residues. The germline gives CDR1 SGHNT, CDR2 YYREEE (reference sequence). The junction had 15 bases not matched to a gene; V was cut back by 3 bases and J by 5 bases. The CDR3 region is CASSSPGQGAYRVDEQYF. CDR3 nucleotides: TGTGCCAGCAGCTCCCCGGGACAGGGGGCTTACCGGGTCGACGAGCAGTACTTC.

The chain uses TRBV28 and TRBJ2-7, with D possibly matching TRBD2 (6 bases). The germline V gene encodes CDR1 MDHEN and CDR2 SYDVKM. Deletions cut 6 bases from V and 3 bases from J, with 15 bases between. This CDR3 comprises 14 residues. The CDR3 protein is CASRTSFKGYEQYF. CDR3 nucleotides: TGTGCCAGCAGGACTAGTTTCAAAGGCTACGAGCAGTACTTC.

In its sample, this clone was seen once. The chain recombines TRBV27 with TRBJ1-3; weak D call: TRBD1 (5 bases). CDR3 length: 14 amino acids. Germline V lookup: CDR1 MNHEY, CDR2 SMNVEV (reference sequence). V dropped 2 bases and J dropped 2 bases, with 7 bases sitting between them. The CDR3 DNA reads as TGTGCCAGCAGTTTAGCGGGGGCTGGAAACACCATATATTTT. It translates to CASSLAGAGNTIYF.

This CDR3 reads CASSLLAGTLYEQYF. CDR3 DNA sequence: TGTGCCAGCAGTCTCCTAGCGGGAACCCTCTACGAGCAGTACTTC. The chain links TRBV27 to TRBJ2-7; 9 nucleotides align to TRBD2. V lost 5 bases, J lost 3 bases, and 8 bases stayed unmatched. Germline CDR1 and CDR2: MNHEY and SMNVEV (reference sequence). The CDR3 contains 15 residues.

The rearrangement uses TRBV5-1 and TRBJ2-7; 10 bases line up with TRBD1. Unmatched junction bases numbered 7, after V lost 4 bases and J lost 6 bases. The CDR3 contains 14 residues. From germline, CDR1 is SGHRS and CDR2 YFSETQ. The CDR3 loop is CASSPGDRGGEQYF. Here the CDR3 DNA reads TGCGCCAGCAGCCCGGGGGACAGGGGAGGCGAGCAGTACTTC.